This TCR beta chain derives from a study of T cell responses to AZD1222 COVID-19 vaccine. Overall study results and limits: Spike-specific TCR breadth and depth went up after people got two AZD1222 doses. Donors were mostly white British, more females; clonal diversity possibly underestimated.

Germline V gene lookup returns CDR1 DFQATT and CDR2 SNEGSKA (reference sequence). The CDR3 runs 15 residues. The ends were cut back, 3 bases at V and 4 bases at J, with 16 bases in the middle. Sequencing was performed with immunoSEQ multiplex PCR; in TCRdb, only in-frame clones are kept and a portion is missing. Of some 120,000 clones listed, about 87% are singletons. For this clone: The antigen remains unidentified.

The V and J genes are TRBV20-1 and TRBJ2-1; D is undetermined. Source: peripheral blood, taken on day 0 of AZD1222 vaccination. The receptor comes from an adult in good health. The CDR3 sequence is CSASTALPAYNEQFF. CDR3 sequence (DNA): TGCAGTGCTAGTACGGCGCTGCCAGCGTACAATGAGCAGTTCTTC.